The following is a TCR beta chain sequence with its context. It has no known antigen specificity. Per-base quality was not reported, and no clone a single base away is much larger than it. These data are taken from a study of blood T cell repertoires in COVID-19 (TCRdb year 2020). With respect to the entire study: Samples covering the acute and convalescent phases of COVID-19 were provided by collaborators in the United States, Italy and Spain. Nearly every sample came with metadata listing a de-identified subject ID, COVID-19 status, age in years and sex. The material from the prospective study consisted of cDNA or gDNA derived from T cells, B-cell-depleted T cells, or PBMCs. Deeply sampled blood TCRbeta repertoires from subjects exposed to, actively infected with, or recovered from COVID-19 were included in the dataset. Samples came from the ongoing ImmuneRACE study (first 160 participants) plus 1,254 subjects from 6 global collaborators. Where available, HLA class I and class II types were obtained from metadata supplied by the sample provider rather than from assay-based typing. A freely available public database, intended as a resource for researchers studying the immune response to SARS-CoV-2, is where the repertoires were released.

General findings and caveats noted by the study authors: The amount of clinical and demographic metadata varied by source and participant and was provided uncurated.

TCRbeta CDR3 regions were amplified from genomic DNA using the immunoSEQ Assay, a bias-controlled multiplex PCR. In the paper's pipeline: Nucleated cell counts per sample were estimated from amplification of reference gene primers within the assay. Sequence reads were collapsed and filtered to measure the absolute abundance of every unique TCRbeta CDR3 rearrangement. Productive Simpson clonality was computed per sample as the square root of Simpson's diversity index over productive rearrangements. TCRdb mirrors the immuneACCESS table, restricted to in-frame sequences. Some clones are absent from its copies; in checked studies, under half trace to an unresolved V gene, and the reason for the others is unknown. V and J calls and clone size are as listed in that table; D and trimming were resolved from the DNA. This sample has about 87,000 clones in its table, and 75% to 90% of those were observed once. The ten largest clones capture about 5.2% of the sample.

The collaborating institutions used their own protocols to collect whole blood in K2EDTA tubes. For TCRbeta analysis, collaborators shipped samples in one of three forms: frozen whole blood, isolated PBMCs, or DNA extracted from either of those sample types. V is cut back by 0 bases and J by 0 bases, with 14 bases in the junction unmatched. CDR1 and CDR2, looked up from the germline V gene (reference sequence), are LGHDT and YNNKEL. The CDR3, cysteine through phenylalanine, is 21 amino acids long. The CDR3 DNA has 63 bases and is translated from base 1. The V gene is TRBV3-1 (or the pseudogene TRBV3-2) and the J gene is TRBJ2-6, with 7 junctional bases fitting TRBD1. Sequencing was carried out using peripheral blood. The receptor was derived from a woman aged 80 or over with active COVID-19. The base sequence is TGTGCCAGCAGCCAAGAGGGACAGATCCGAGACACTCTCTCTGGGGCCAACGTCCTGACTTTC. The encoded protein is CASSQEGQIRDTLSGANVLTF.